The rows below give T cell receptor beta chains drawn from one sample of a study of blood T cell repertoires in COVID-19. Generated by immunoSEQ multiplex PCR, the TCRdb table keeps only in-frame clones and is missing some. The table shows roughly 80,000 clones, with about 76% occurring only once. Sequencing used peripheral blood. These receptor sequences come from a man older than 75 with acute or convalescent COVID-19. Both conserved end residues are part of each CDR3. The D gene is left open where the match is weak. A clone size is listed for some rows: how often the clone was seen (once, few, many), or a class if it is expanded.

d_call,v_call,j_call,clone_size,cdr3_nt,cdr3_aa
TRBD2,TRBV29-1,TRBJ2-3,.,TGCAGCGTTAACCCGGGAGGGGAAGATACGCAGTATTTT,CSVNPGGEDTQYF
TRBD1,TRBV19,TRBJ2-6,.,TGTGCCAGCGCGGGAAACTATGGCCGTGGACAGGGGATTCCTGGGGCCAACGTCCTGACTTTC,CASAGNYGRGQGIPGANVLTF
TRBD1,TRBV25-1,TRBJ1-2,few,TGTGCCAGCAGTGAGCCCGGGACAGGGGATGGCTACACCTTC,CASSEPGTGDGYTF
.,TRBV2,TRBJ2-7,.,TGTGCCAGCAGTGAGGCCCGTACCTACGAGCAGTACTTC,CASSEARTYEQYF
.,TRBV15,TRBJ1-5,.,TGTGCCACCAGCAGGAAGGGGCAGAATACGGATCAGCCCCAGCATTTT,CATSRKGQNTDQPQHF
TRBD1,TRBV5-6,TRBJ2-7,.,TGTGCCAGCAGCGTACGGACAGGGGTCGAGCAGTACTTC,CASSVRTGVEQYF
TRBD1,TRBV7-2,TRBJ2-5,.,TGTGCCAGCAGCCCAGGGGGCTTGGAGACCCAGTACTTC,CASSPGGLETQYF
TRBD2,TRBV7-6,TRBJ2-1,large,TGTGCCAGCAGCTTAGATAGCGGGAGCAGTAATGAGCAGTTCTTC,CASSLDSGSSNEQFF
TRBD1,TRBV29-1,TRBJ2-7,.,TGCAGCGTCGACAGGGCCAGGGACTACGAGCAGTACTTC,CSVDRARDYEQYF
.,TRBV4-2,TRBJ2-7,.,TGTGCCAGCAGCCAACCAAGCATCAGGGCGCTGGACTACGAGCAGTACTTC,CASSQPSIRALDYEQYF
.,TRBV5-1,TRBJ2-3,.,TGCGCCAGCAGCTTGGGGCAGGACACAGATACGCAGTATTTT,CASSLGQDTDTQYF
TRBD1,TRBV18,TRBJ2-7,.,TGTGCCAGCTCAGAGCGGACAGGCCAGTCCTACGAGCAGTACTTC,CASSERTGQSYEQYF
.,TRBV19,TRBJ1-2,.,TGTGCCAGTTACGCAGGGCCCCCTAACTATGGCTACACCTTC,CASYAGPPNYGYTF
.,TRBV27,TRBJ1-2,few,TGTGCCAGCAGTGCACTCATGACTGGACTATCTAACTATGGCTACACCTTC,CASSALMTGLSNYGYTF
.,TRBV7-8,TRBJ2-7,.,TGTGCCAGCAGCTTTGAAACAGGGTTCCGCTACGAGCAGTACTTC,CASSFETGFRYEQYF
TRBD2,TRBV10-3,TRBJ2-1,.,TGTGCCATCAGCTCTTCCAAGGCCGGTCTCAAGCGGGACCTCTCCTACAATGAGCAGTTCTTC,CAISSSKAGLKRDLSYNEQFF
TRBD1,TRBV7-3,TRBJ1-1,.,TGTGCCAGCAGCCTCTCAGGGGGCGGGAACACTGAAGCTTTCTTT,CASSLSGGGNTEAFF
TRBD1,TRBV5-8,TRBJ1-4,.,TGTGCCAGCAGCCGGGGACAGCGAGCAACTAATGAAAAACTGTTTTTT,CASSRGQRATNEKLFF
.,TRBV28,TRBJ2-7,.,TGTGCCAGCACTCTAGGAGGGACCTACGAGCAGTACTTC,CASTLGGTYEQYF
.,TRBV9,TRBJ1-1,.,TGTGCCAGCAGCGTTGGGGGCTCGTTGAACACTGAAGCTTTCTTT,CASSVGGSLNTEAFF
.,TRBV28,TRBJ1-2,once,TGTGCCAGCCGTCGTGGGAACAGGGACTATGGCTACACCTTC,CASRRGNRDYGYTF
.,TRBV7-9,TRBJ1-1,.,TGTGCCAGCACCCGCGGGGGTGAGAGCACTGAAGCTTTCTTT,CASTRGGESTEAFF
TRBD1,TRBV28,TRBJ1-5,.,TGTGCCAGCAGTCTAACGGACAGGGTCCGTCCCATCAATCAGCCCCAGCATTTT,CASSLTDRVRPINQPQHF
.,TRBV6-5,TRBJ1-1,.,TGTGCCAGCAGTTTACTCATGAACACTGAAGCTTTCTTT,CASSLLMNTEAFF
TRBD2,TRBV28,TRBJ2-1,.,TGTGCCAGCGCCGGGAGGCGGGAGCAGTTCTTC,CASAGRREQFF
TRBD1,TRBV2,TRBJ2-1,.,TGTGCCAGCCAAACGGGACAGGGATCCAATGAGCAGTTCTTC,CASQTGQGSNEQFF
.,TRBV6-6,TRBJ2-7,few,TGTGCCAGCAGTCACCCGGGGAAGGGTTTCTACGAGCAGTACTTC,CASSHPGKGFYEQYF
TRBD2,TRBV19,TRBJ2-1,once,TGTGCCAGTAATTCACCGGGACTAGCGGGATTTGGCGATGAGCAGTTCTTC,CASNSPGLAGFGDEQFF
.,TRBV27,TRBJ2-1,.,TGTGCCAGCAGTCTCTCGGGAGCGTCCTACAATGAGCAGTTCTTC,CASSLSGASYNEQFF
.,TRBV29-1,TRBJ1-2,.,TGCAGCGTTGTATGGGGGGATGGCTACACCTTC,CSVVWGDGYTF
.,TRBV7-3,TRBJ2-2,.,TGTGCCAGCAGCTTCCCTGGACTGTCGGACACCGGGGAGCTGTTTTTT,CASSFPGLSDTGELFF
.,TRBV11-2,TRBJ2-1,.,TGTGCCAGCAGCCCTTTGGGAACAGGCAGTGAGCAGTTCTTC,CASSPLGTGSEQFF
.,TRBV14,TRBJ1-2,.,TGTGCCAGCAGCCCCTTGCGGGGCAATGGCTACACCTTC,CASSPLRGNGYTF
TRBD2,TRBV7-6,TRBJ2-3,.,TGTGCCAGCAGCAAAGGACTAGCGGGAGCGCAAGATACGCAGTATTTT,CASSKGLAGAQDTQYF
.,TRBV2,TRBJ2-7,.,TGTGCCAGCAGGCTGCGGCAGGGGCCACGGAAGCAGTACTTC,CASRLRQGPRKQYF
.,TRBV2,TRBJ2-3,.,TGTGCCAGCAGCCGAGTCGTTTCCTCAGATACGCAGTATTTT,CASSRVVSSDTQYF
.,TRBV20-1,TRBJ1-6,.,TGCAGTGCTAGTAGGGGCCTTTCACCCCTCCACTTT,CSASRGLSPLHF
TRBD2,TRBV10-3,TRBJ2-3,.,TGTGCCTCAACGCCGAGCGGGAGAGGGGGTGGTGCAGATACGCAGTATTTT,CASTPSGRGGGADTQYF
TRBD2,TRBV6-2/TRBV6-3,TRBJ2-7,many,TGTGCCAGCAGTTACACGCCTAGCGGTTCCTACGAGCAGTACTTC,CASSYTPSGSYEQYF
.,TRBV28,TRBJ1-2,.,TGTGCCAGCAGTTTAACAGGGAGTTATGGCTACACCTTC,CASSLTGSYGYTF
TRBD2,TRBV3-1/TRBV3-2,TRBJ2-3,.,TGTGCCAGCAGCCCTCTAGCGGGAGGATATAGCACAGATACGCAGTATTTT,CASSPLAGGYSTDTQYF
.,TRBV28,TRBJ2-5,.,TGTGCCAGTTCCTCGCCCAGTCCAGGGAAGACCCAGTACTTC,CASSSPSPGKTQYF
.,TRBV7-9,TRBJ2-5,.,TGTGCCAGCAGCTATGCGGCTGAGACCCAGTACTTC,CASSYAAETQYF
TRBD1,TRBV28,TRBJ1-2,.,TGTGCCAGCAGTTCCCTGGGACAGGGGACTGGCTACACCTTC,CASSSLGQGTGYTF
.,TRBV2,TRBJ2-7,.,TGTGCCAGCAGGGGCCCCTCTCAGTACGAGCAGTACTTC,CASRGPSQYEQYF
.,TRBV2,TRBJ1-2,few,TGTGCCAGCAGGCCCGGGGGGTTTACCCTCTATGGCTACACCTTC,CASRPGGFTLYGYTF
TRBD1,TRBV28,TRBJ1-1,few,TGTGCCAGCAGGTACCAGGGGGTCACTGAAGCTTTCTTT,CASRYQGVTEAFF
.,TRBV3-1/TRBV3-2,TRBJ1-6,few,TGTGCCAGCAGCCACGAAGGACGAGGGCTCCACTTT,CASSHEGRGLHF
.,TRBV5-1,TRBJ2-3,.,TGCGCCAGCAGCTTGAATGGCGGTAGCACAGATACGCAGTATTTT,CASSLNGGSTDTQYF